One sample yielded the 22 T cell receptor beta chains listed below, sequenced in a study of glioma-infiltrating T cells. TCR alpha and beta CDR3 regions were amplified from RNA using iRepertoire nested multiplex PCR. TCRdb re-analysed the multiplex PCR reads in MiXCR, keeping a single row per CDR3 protein. Among tens of thousands of distinct CDR3 sequences listed, 20% to 25% were seen once. Source material: glioma tissue, nonneoplastic brain tissue, or PBMCs (not recorded which). The receptors shown here come from a human donor with low-grade glioma or glioblastoma, undergoing nonglioma brain surgery, or in good health (not recorded which).

Notes on this clonotype: A read error is possible here, since a much larger clone lies one base away. V is TRBV10-2 and J is TRBJ2-1; 8 nucleotides line up with TRBD2. The CDR3 sequence is 16 residues long. Germline V gene lookup returns CDR1 WSHSY and CDR2 SAAADI. CDR3 coding DNA: TGTGCCAGCAGCCCCCCGTTCGGGACTAGTCTCGATGAGCAGTTCTTC. Translation gives CASSPPFGTSLDEQFF.

This clonotype was counted a few times. J is TRBJ2-1 and V is TRBV2; TRBD2 matches at 10 bases. This CDR3 has 13 residues. The V gene's germline CDR1 is SNHLY and CDR2 FYNNEI. V was pared by 8 bases and J by 15 bases, with 13 bases of the junction left unmatched. CDR3 region: CASVLAGDPVRFF. In DNA form, the CDR3 reads TGTGCCAGCGTCCTAGCGGGAGATCCCGTGCGGTTCTTC. The full variable domain, rest sourced from reference TRBV2 and TRBJ2-1, is EPEVTQTPSHQVTQMGQEVILRCVPISNHLYFYWYRQILGQKVEFLVSFYNNEISEKSEIFDDQFSVERPDGSNFTLKIRSTKLEDSAMYFCASVLAGDPVRFFGPGTRLTVL.

The chain is built from TRBV12-3 or TRBV12-4 and TRBJ1-1; TRBD1 is a possible D gene (6 bases). This CDR3 comprises 13 residues. V lost 6 bases and J lost 4, with 12 bases in between. CDR3 loop: CASRTRGGTEAFF. Written as DNA, the CDR3 is TGTGCCAGCAGAACCAGGGGCGGCACTGAAGCTTTCTTT.

This clonotype occurred many times. J is TRBJ1-1 and V is TRBV5-4, with TRBD1 as a possible D gene (5 bases). This CDR3 contains 17 residues. V gave up 0 bases and J gave up 1 base, with 16 bases separating them. CDR1 SGHNT and CDR2 YYREEE come from the germline V gene (reference sequence). CDR3 sequence reads: CASSLGAPTVPNTEAFF. The CDR3 coding sequence is TGTGCCAGCAGCTTGGGGGCCCCGACAGTACCGAACACTGAAGCTTTCTTT.

This clonotype has just a few counts. The chain is built from TRBV7-9 and TRBJ1-6; 11 nucleotides align to TRBD1. Germline CDR1 SEHNR, CDR2 FQNEAQ (reference sequence). This CDR3 comprises 15 residues. With V trimmed by 5 bases and J by 6 bases, 3 bases remained unmatched. CDR3 nucleotide sequence: TGTGCCAGCAGCCAAGGGACAGGGGGTAATTCACCCCTCCACTTT. Translation gives CASSQGTGGNSPLHF.

With respect to this clonotype: At one end, the junction sequence differs from germline, possibly due to a read error. V and J are TRBV10-3 and TRBJ2-3, with a weak D call TRBD2 (7 bases). The V gene's germline CDR1 is ENHRY and CDR2 SYGVKD. The CDR3 is 14 residues long. In DNA form, the CDR3 reads TGTGCCATCCGGGGTGGGGGGGCTATAGATGCGCAGTATTTT. Translated, it gives CAIRGGGAIDAQYF.

This clonotype was observed at least ten times. This chain uses TRBV20-1 with TRBJ1-1; possibly TRBD1 for D (5 bases). V was clipped by 3 bases and J by 0 bases, with 11 bases between them. The CDR3 consists of 14 residues. Germline V CDR1 and CDR2: DFQATT, SNEGSKA (reference sequence). The CDR3, as DNA: TGCAGTGCTAGCCCCGACAGACTGAACACTGAAGCTTTCTTT. It encodes CSASPDRLNTEAFF.

By share, this clonotype ranks as medium-sized. The CDR3 loop reads CASSPWTVMGYTF. The CDR3, as DNA: TGTGCCAGCAGTCCATGGACGGTTATGGGCTACACCTTC. This chain links TRBV27 with TRBJ1-2; D unresolved. The CDR3 has 13 residues. Germline assignment: CDR1 MNHEY and CDR2 SMNVEV (reference sequence). Trimming pared 5 bases from V and 8 bases from J, leaving 15 bases between.

This clonotype was seen at least ten times. V usage is TRBV4-2 and J usage is TRBJ2-1; D gene uncertain. Trimming stripped 4 bases from V and 10 bases from J, with 14 bases between. The CDR3 runs to 13 residues. Looked up from germline, CDR1 is LGHNA and CDR2 is YNFKEQ. The CDR3 region is CASSRSTAGEQFF. The CDR3 DNA sequence: TGTGCCAGCAGCCGCTCGACTGCTGGAGAGCAGTTCTTC.

This chain connects TRBV11-2 to TRBJ2-5; D gene uncertain. The CDR3 totals 14 residues. CDR1 and CDR2 (germline): SGHAT, FQNNGV. V dropped 6 bases and J dropped 1 base, with 12 bases sitting between them. The CDR3 bases are TGTGCCAGCAGGTCCCCACTGAGCCAAGAGACCCAGTACTTC. Its translation is CASRSPLSQETQYF.

This clonotype was counted many times. This sequence joins TRBV20-1 and TRBJ1-5, with a tentative D call TRBD1 (6 bases). Germline V gene sequence: CDR1 DFQATT, CDR2 SNEGSKA (reference sequence). The CDR3 runs 16 residues. V lost 0 bases to trimming and J lost 3 bases, with 15 bases between them. The CDR3 loop reads CSARERGAPDNQPQHF. CDR3 in DNA: TGCAGTGCTAGAGAGCGGGGGGCGCCTGACAATCAGCCCCAGCATTTT.

This clonotype was counted ten times or more. The DNA for the CDR3 is TGTGCCAGCAGTGTGTCCCAAGAGACCCAGTACTTC. The encoded protein is CASSVSQETQYF. The chain carries TRBV25-1 and TRBJ2-5; D unclear. The germline V gene encodes CDR1 MGHDK and CDR2 SYGVNS. Trimming took off 4 bases at V and 1 base at J, with 4 bases between the two ends. The CDR3 has 12 amino acids.

On this clonotype: It may be a read error: a sequence one base away is much more abundant. Written as DNA, the CDR3 is TGTACCAGCAGCCAAGGTGGGAAAGGCTACACCTTC. Residues: CTSSQGGKGYTF. V usage is TRBV3-1 and J usage is TRBJ1-2; D is undetermined. Germline V lookup: CDR1 LGHDT, CDR2 YNNKEL (reference sequence). The CDR3 has 12 amino acids.

Concerning this clonotype itself: This sequence may be a read error, since a much larger clone differs from it by one base. This rearrangement joins TRBV9 to TRBJ1-1, with unresolved D. CDR3 length: 14 amino acids. Germline-derived CDR1 and CDR2 are SGDLS and YYNGEE. Deletions cut 3 bases from V and 2 bases from J, with 11 bases between. CDR3 bases: TGTGCCAGCAGCGGGCGACATATCAACACTGAAGCTTTCTTT. As protein: CASSGRHINTEAFF.

This clonotype is medium-sized within its sample. V gene TRBV6-1 combines with J gene TRBJ1-6; tentatively, D is TRBD1 (5 bases). The CDR3 extends over 13 amino acids. The V gene's germline CDR1 is MNHNS and CDR2 SASEGT. V gave up 6 bases and J gave up 14 bases, with 17 bases separating them. The CDR3 bases are TGTGCCAGCAGGACAGCAAATCAGCCCACCCTCCACTTT. It encodes CASRTANQPTLHF.

A note on this clonotype: A much larger clone is a single base away; this may be a read error. V is TRBV29-1 and J is TRBJ2-2, with a tentative D call TRBD2 (5 bases). The germline V gene encodes CDR1 SQVTM and CDR2 ANQGSEA. The CDR3 length is 15 residues. V was cut by 8 bases and J by 1 base, with 17 bases left in between. This CDR3 reads CSTGGENMNTGELFF. The DNA of the CDR3 is TGCAGCACCGGAGGAGAGAATATGAACACCGGGGAGCTGTTTTTT.

V usage is TRBV12-3 or TRBV12-4 and J usage is TRBJ1-1; no firm D call. Trimming left V 6 bases short and J 5 bases short, with 16 bases between. The CDR3 has 14 residues. The CDR3 DNA reads as TGTGCCAGCAGGCTCGGAAGGGCCTGGACTGAAGCTTTCTTT. It specifies CASRLGRAWTEAFF.

This clonotype came up many times. V gene TRBV5-4 combines with J gene TRBJ1-1, with D perhaps TRBD1 (6 bases). The CDR3 has 14 amino acids. CDR1 SGHNT and CDR2 YYREEE come from the germline V gene (reference sequence). Trimming removed 6 bases from V and 4 bases from J, with 16 bases in between. CDR3 residues: CASTTRGGSTEAFF. The CDR3 region has the DNA TGTGCCAGCACCACCAGGGGCGGTAGCACTGAAGCTTTCTTT.

This clonotype was counted between two and nine times. The rearrangement uses TRBV12-3 or TRBV12-4 and TRBJ1-5; unclear D gene. The CDR3 covers 15 residues. V lost 0 bases and J 7 bases, leaving 13 bases between the germline ends. In nucleotides, the CDR3 is TGTGCCAGCAGTTTAGCGATGAGGCTCGGGCAGCCCCAGCATTTT. Encoded protein: CASSLAMRLGQPQHF.

This clonotype was seen only a few times. The chain carries TRBV5-6 and TRBJ2-7; perhaps TRBD1 as D (5 bases). The CDR3 runs to 14 residues. Germline V CDR1 and CDR2: SGHDT, YYEEEE. Trimming took off 3 bases at V and 0 bases at J, with 10 bases between the two ends. The CDR3 bases are TGTGCCAGCAGCTCCATGACAGTCTCCTACGAGCAGTACTTC. Its translation: CASSSMTVSYEQYF.

To note about this clonotype: Possible read error: a much larger clone is one base away. The CDR3: CASSSVQHYEQYF. The CDR3 region has the DNA TGTGCCAGCAGCTCCGTACAGCACTACGAGCAGTACTTC. The J gene is TRBJ2-7, the V gene TRBV11-2; D uncertain. Germline V gene data show CDR1 as SGHAT and CDR2 as FQNNGV. V lost 4 bases and J lost 3, with 10 bases in between. The CDR3 covers 13 residues. The whole variable domain, remainder taken from reference TRBV11-2 and TRBJ2-7, is EAGVAQSPRYKIIEKRQSVAFWCNPISGHATLYWYQQILGQGPKLLIQFQNNGVVDDSQLPKDRFSAERLKGVDSTLKIQPAKLEDSAVYLCASSSVQHYEQYFGPGTRLTVT.

With regard to this clonotype: This may be a read error, as it is one base from a much larger clone. In DNA form, the CDR3 reads TGTGCCAGCAGTGACTGGACAGGGCGGAGTGAGACCCAGTACTTC. Its translation: CASSDWTGRSETQYF. V is TRBV25-1 and J is TRBJ2-5, with 8 bases lining up with TRBD1. CDR1 and CDR2 from the germline V gene are MGHDK and SYGVNS. V shed 3 bases, J shed 5 bases, and the junction held 8 bases outside the gene matches. The CDR3 has 15 residues.